This T cell receptor (beta chain) was sequenced for a study of vaccination and CD4 T cells after COVID-19. Germline CDR1 and CDR2: DFQATT and SNEGSKA (reference sequence). The V gene lost 6 bases and the J gene lost 1 base, with 8 bases spanning the gap. CDR3 length: 12 residues. Oncomine TCR Beta short-read sequencing was applied to DNA from cultured CD4+ T cells. TCRdb used MiXCR to reprocess the PCR reads, holding one entry per CDR3 protein. The sample has around 15,000 distinct CDR3 sequences; less than 40% are singletons. This clonotype was seen a few times. Its antigen is currently unknown. Treatment indicated: roughly 11-day PBMC culture with coronavirus spike peptide pools or control peptides (ViraFEST assay). ViraFEST relied on peptide pools to expand antigen-specific T cells; the TCRs were sequenced afterward. Study results and limitations: It was found that, in convalescent patients, 304 of 307 vaccine-specific clones were spike mono-reactive.

The rearrangement uses TRBV20-1 and TRBJ2-3; D not resolved. This specimen was CD4+ T cells from blood, cultured in vitro, taken before SARS-CoV-2 vaccination. The sequence came from a human donor who received a COVID-19 vaccine. This CDR3 reads CSAGQRTDTQYF. The CDR3 DNA follows: TGCAGTGCAGGGCAGCGCACAGATACGCAGTATTTT.